A selection of T cell receptor beta chains follows, all from one sample in a study of shared clonotypes between healthy human individuals. Measured with immunoSEQ multiplex PCR; TCRdb has only the in-frame clones, and not every one. The sample includes 950,000 to 1,300,000 clones, under 80% seen only once; the top ten take around 1.5%. The sample was memory CD4+ T cells sorted from blood. These receptors were collected from a man aged 18 to 35 in good health. The CDR3 runs from the conserved cysteine through the conserved F or W. A D gene is named only where the DNA matches it firmly. Not all rows give a size; the values are once, few, many and, for expanded clones, a class.

d_gene	abundance	v_gene	j_gene	CDR3nt	CDR3aa
NA	NA	TRBV15	TRBJ2-3	TGTGCCACCAGCAGAGATGGGCGCGGTGCAAGCACAGATACGCAGTATTTT	CATSRDGRGASTDTQYF
TRBD2	NA	TRBV18	TRBJ2-3	TGTGCCAGCTCACCCCCTTCCGGGACTACCTTCACAGATACGCAGTATTTT	CASSPPSGTTFTDTQYF
NA	NA	TRBV6-5	TRBJ1-2	TGTGCCAGCAGCCCCGATAGAGGGAGTGGCTACACCTTC	CASSPDRGSGYTF
NA	many	TRBV2	TRBJ1-3	TGTGCCAGCAGCGACCAACCGGGCTCTGGAAACACCATATATTTT	CASSDQPGSGNTIYF
NA	NA	TRBV28	TRBJ1-3	TGTGCCAGCAGTTCGGCCCCGAGCTCTGGAAACACCATATATTTT	CASSSAPSSGNTIYF
TRBD2	many	TRBV10-3	TRBJ2-2	TGTGCCATCAGTGGTAGCGGGGGGGACACCGGGGAGCTGTTTTTT	CAISGSGGDTGELFF
TRBD1	NA	TRBV11-2	TRBJ1-1	TGTGCCAGCAGCCCGGGACAGGGGGCGATTACTGAAGCTTTCTTT	CASSPGQGAITEAFF
TRBD2	NA	TRBV5-6	TRBJ2-3	TGTGCCAGCAGCTTAGCGGGAGGGAGCCCCCGCACAGATACGCAGTATTTT	CASSLAGGSPRTDTQYF
NA	NA	TRBV7-2	TRBJ2-1	TGTGCCAGCAGTCAAAGTCAGGGCTCCTACAATGAGCAGTTCTTC	CASSQSQGSYNEQFF
NA	NA	TRBV11-2	TRBJ2-7	TGTGCCAGCAGACGATGGGGCCGTACTACATGGGAGCAGTACTTC	CASRRWGRTTWEQYF
TRBD1	many	TRBV5-5	TRBJ1-6	TGTGCCAGCACCAAGGGACAGGGGCACTCACCCCTCCACTTT	CASTKGQGHSPLHF
TRBD1	NA	TRBV2	TRBJ2-1	TGTGCCAGCAGTGATCAGGGGGCCGGGTACAATGAGCAGTTCTTC	CASSDQGAGYNEQFF
NA	NA	TRBV4-2	TRBJ2-2	TGTGCCAGCAGCAATATCGACCCGAACACCGGGGAGCTGTTTTTT	CASSNIDPNTGELFF
TRBD1	NA	TRBV27	TRBJ2-1	TGTGCCAGCAGTCAACCAGGGGGCACTGAGCAGTTCTTC	CASSQPGGTEQFF
NA	NA	TRBV19	TRBJ1-5	TGTGCCAGTAGTATAGACCTGGCCTATAGCAATCAGCCCCAGCATTTT	CASSIDLAYSNQPQHF
TRBD1	NA	TRBV30	TRBJ1-1	TGTGCCTGGAGGGGTGATTCAGGGGGCGTAACTGAAGCTTTCTTT	CAWRGDSGGVTEAFF
TRBD2	NA	TRBV2	TRBJ2-5	TGTGCCAGGAGTAGTCCTAGCGGGGAGACCCAGTACTTC	CARSSPSGETQYF
NA	NA	TRBV12-5	TRBJ2-3	TGTGCTAGTGGTATACAGGAGTTCACAGATACGCAGTATTTT	CASGIQEFTDTQYF
TRBD1	NA	TRBV7-2	TRBJ2-7	TGTGCCAGCAGCGTACAGGGGGCGGTGGCCTACGAGCAGTACTTC	CASSVQGAVAYEQYF
NA	NA	TRBV2	TRBJ2-7	TGTGCCAGCAGTGTACTGCCCTACGAGCAGTACTTC	CASSVLPYEQYF
NA	NA	TRBV10-3	TRBJ1-6	TGTGCCATCAGTGAGCCGCATAGTTCACCCCTCCACTTT	CAISEPHSSPLHF
NA	NA	TRBV9	TRBJ2-3	TGTGCCAGCAGCGACGGGACTAGCACAGATACGCAGTATTTT	CASSDGTSTDTQYF
TRBD2	NA	TRBV6-1	TRBJ2-7	TGTGCCAGCAGTGAACGGGGGGGCACATACGAGCAGTACTTC	CASSERGGTYEQYF
TRBD1	NA	TRBV10-3	TRBJ2-4	TGTGCCATCAGTGAGTCGGAGACAGGGGTCAACATTCAGTACTTC	CAISESETGVNIQYF
NA	NA	TRBV2	TRBJ1-6	TGTGCCAGCAGTGAACGGTCCTCCTATAATTCACCCCTCCACTTT	CASSERSSYNSPLHF
NA	once	TRBV11-2	TRBJ1-3	TGTGCCAGCAGCTTTCTATCCAGGGCAGCAGGAAACACCATATATTTT	CASSFLSRAAGNTIYF
NA	NA	TRBV5-1	TRBJ2-2	TGCGCCAGCAGCCCTCCGACAGGCCTCACCGGGGAGCTGTTTTTT	CASSPPTGLTGELFF
NA	NA	TRBV29-1	TRBJ2-1	TGCAGCGTTGAATGGGGACCTGAGCAGTTCTTC	CSVEWGPEQFF
NA	NA	TRBV6-1	TRBJ2-2	TGTGCCAGCAGGGGCGAGGTTACCGGGGAGCTGTTTTTT	CASRGEVTGELFF
NA	NA	TRBV28	TRBJ2-7	TGTGCCAGCAGACCTCCCCACAGGGAGGGGGTAAGCGAGCAGTACTTC	CASRPPHREGVSEQYF
TRBD1	few	TRBV10-3	TRBJ1-1	TGTGCCATCAGTGAGACAGGGGGCGGAGCTTTCTTT	CAISETGGGAFF
NA	NA	TRBV28	TRBJ1-4	TGTGCCAGCAGTCCCCCAGGTGCTAATGAAAAACTGTTTTTT	CASSPPGANEKLFF
NA	few	TRBV14	TRBJ1-4	TGTGCCAGCAGCTCCCGGAGAACAGCGGGGGAAAAACTGTTTTTT	CASSSRRTAGEKLFF
TRBD1	NA	TRBV7-2	TRBJ1-5	TGTGCCAGCAGCTTCGGGACAGTCAATCAGCCCCAGCATTTT	CASSFGTVNQPQHF
NA	once	TRBV5-3	TRBJ1-2	TGTGCCAGAAGCACACGACGCGGACTAGGGAGTAATGGCTACACCTTC	CARSTRRGLGSNGYTF
NA	NA	TRBV2	TRBJ2-5	TGTGCCAGCAGTGAGCAACAGGGTATAGGAGAGACCCAGTACTTC	CASSEQQGIGETQYF
NA	few	TRBV7-3	TRBJ1-1	TGTGCCAGCAGCTTAAGTAGCCGGGCCACTGAAGCTTTCTTT	CASSLSSRATEAFF
NA	NA	TRBV5-4	TRBJ1-1	TGTGCCAGCAGCCTAGGGGCCTCCGGGTGGACTGAAGCTTTCTTT	CASSLGASGWTEAFF
NA	NA	TRBV4-1	TRBJ1-6	TGCGCCAGCAGCCAAAGTCCAAGGGCAGATACCTTACCCCTCCACTTT	CASSQSPRADTLPLHF
NA	NA	TRBV19	TRBJ2-3	TGTGCCACCAGTGGCAGGGGCGGAGATACGCAGTATTTT	CATSGRGGDTQYF
NA	NA	TRBV4-3	TRBJ2-5	TGCGCCAGCAGCCAAGATGCCTACCGGTCCCAAGAGACCCAGTACTTC	CASSQDAYRSQETQYF
NA	NA	TRBV5-1	TRBJ1-1	TGCGCCAGCAGCGGAACCCAGGGAGGAACTGAAGCTTTCTTT	CASSGTQGGTEAFF
NA	few	TRBV29-1	TRBJ1-2	TGCAGCGTTGAGGGTATCAGAAATGGCTACACCTTC	CSVEGIRNGYTF
NA	NA	TRBV30	TRBJ1-3	TGTGCCTGGATCGAAATAGGACGGGGAATCTACTCTGGAAACACCATATATTTT	CAWIEIGRGIYSGNTIYF
TRBD1	NA	TRBV4-1	TRBJ1-1	TGCGCCAGCAGCCAACCACCAGGGGGAAAGGGAGCTTTCTTT	CASSQPPGGKGAFF
NA	NA	TRBV30	TRBJ1-2	TGTGCCTGGAGTTATCGGGGATATGGCTACACCTTC	CAWSYRGYGYTF
NA	NA	TRBV6-1	TRBJ2-6	TGTGCCAGCAGTGAGGTACCTGGGGCCAACGTCCTGACTTTC	CASSEVPGANVLTF
NA	NA	TRBV5-1	TRBJ1-2	TGCGCCAGCAGCTTGGGATTGGAGTACACCTTC	CASSLGLEYTF
TRBD1	NA	TRBV7-9	TRBJ2-2	TGTGCCAGCAGCTTAGCCGAGACAGGGGGTACCGGGGAGCTGTTTTTT	CASSLAETGGTGELFF
NA	NA	TRBV7-6	TRBJ1-1	TGTGCCAGCCCAACATGGAGGCAGTGGCACACTGAAGCTTTCTTT	CASPTWRQWHTEAFF
NA	few	TRBV7-6	TRBJ1-6	TGTGCCAGCAGCTTAGCCCCAGAGGGGGGGTCGGCCCTCCACTTT	CASSLAPEGGSALHF
TRBD2	NA	TRBV30	TRBJ2-7	TGTGCCTGGAGTGTCCGGCTAGCGGAAACCGAGCAGTACTTC	CAWSVRLAETEQYF
TRBD2	once	TRBV19	TRBJ2-1	TGTGCCAGTAGTCCCCTAGCGGGAGGGAACAATGAGCAGTTCTTC	CASSPLAGGNNEQFF